The TCR beta chain described here comes from a study of cytomegalovirus exposure and HLA in healthy donors. Study-level background: As released early, the data held around 80 million unique TCRs from HLA-typed donors.

Researchers ran the PCR with 60 Vbeta and 13 Jbeta primers. Per the original methods: In a later analysis, 10 million to 11 million of 65 million to 90 million unique beta chains occurred in at least two donors. The method was immunoSEQ multiplex PCR; TCRdb's version includes in-frame clones alone and lacks a portion of them. V and J calls and clone size follow that table, whereas D and trimming were derived from the DNA. Seen here are 100,000 to 120,000 clones, approximately 11% observed once, and the top ten hold about a sixth. The germline V gene has CDR1 LGHNA and CDR2 YSLEER. The CDR3 sequence is 16 residues long. Findings and caveats of the study: Several top significant clusters appeared, in a later analysis, to be linked to common viral pathogens.

About this clone itself: Its antigen is not identified. It is likely a read error, because the conserved phenylalanine at the end of the CDR3 is missing.

The material sequenced was PBMCs. This sequence joins TRBV4-3 and TRBJ2-2; D remains unclear. This clonotype originated in a man aged 40-49 years in good health and CMV-seropositive. CDR3 in amino acids: CASSQDRASNTGELFV. The CDR3 bases are TGCGCAAGCAGCCAAGATAGAGCGTCGAACACCGGGGAGCTGTTTGTT.